This is a list of T cell receptor beta chains from one sample in a study of T cell changes during pregnancy in multiple sclerosis. Sequencing used immunoSEQ multiplex PCR; TCRdb keeps in-frame clones, though not all of them. Altogether roughly 13,000 clones are present, approximately 95% being singletons, with the ten largest covering 2.8%. Sequences were derived from peripheral blood, sampled in the second trimester of pregnancy. Source of these receptors: a female donor in good health, enrolled as a control in a pregnancy study. Each CDR3 is given with its conserved first and last residue. Fields, in order: V gene, CDR3 length, J gene, clone size, D gene, CDR3 DNA, CDR3 protein. D genes are given only for firm matches. A row's size may be missing; if present it is once, few, many or a size class.

TRBV6-5	15	TRBJ1-4	-	-	TGTGCCAGCAGTTCCGGACTTTCAACTAATGAAAAACTGTTTTTT	CASSSGLSTNEKLFF
TRBV11-3	15	TRBJ2-1	-	TRBD2	TGTGCCAGCAGCCTCCCGGGACTAGGTTACAATGAGCAGTTCTTC	CASSLPGLGYNEQFF
TRBV9	15	TRBJ2-3	-	TRBD2	TGTGCCAGCAGCGTAGCGGGAGGGTCCACAGATACGCAGTATTTT	CASSVAGGSTDTQYF
TRBV13	16	TRBJ1-1	-	TRBD1	TGTGCCAGCAGCTTAGTTACCGGGACAGGGGGGTTTGAAGCTTTCTTT	CASSLVTGTGGFEAFF
TRBV19	16	TRBJ2-1	-	-	TGTGCCAGTAGTATTGTAGAGGCGAACCTCTACAATGAGCAGTTCTTC	CASSIVEANLYNEQFF
TRBV5-1	14	TRBJ2-1	-	TRBD2	TGCGCCAGCAGCTCCAGCGGGAGCCACAATGAGCAGTTCTTC	CASSSSGSHNEQFF
TRBV28	14	TRBJ1-2	-	-	TGTGCCAGCAGCCCACCTGATCCAGGCCGTCTTCACACCTTC	CASSPPDPGRLHTF
TRBV28	11	TRBJ2-5	-	-	TGTGCCAGCAGTACTGAAGAGACCCAGTACTTC	CASSTEETQYF
TRBV11-2	17	TRBJ2-5	once	TRBD2	TGTGCCAGCAGCTTAGTAGGAGGCGGGAGACCCCAAGAGACCCAGTACTTC	CASSLVGGGRPQETQYF
TRBV7-3	14	TRBJ1-2	-	-	TGTGCCAGCAGCCATTCTGGGGGGGCGGAAGGCTACACCTTC	CASSHSGGAEGYTF
TRBV19	14	TRBJ1-2	-	TRBD1	TGTGCCAGTAGGGGCAGGGGGCGCGAGGATGGCTACACCTTC	CASRGRGREDGYTF
TRBV7-2	12	TRBJ2-2	-	-	TGTGCCAGCAGCCTAACGTTCGGGGAGCTGTTTTTT	CASSLTFGELFF
TRBV19	15	TRBJ1-5	-	-	TGTGCCAGTAGTGCACGCGCTAACGGCAATCAGCCCCAGCATTTT	CASSARANGNQPQHF